This T cell receptor (beta chain) is from a study of shared clonotypes between healthy human individuals. Study as a whole: Three CD4 naive, three CD4 memory, two CD8 naive and one CD8 memory plate were used per donor.

A word on this clone: Its antigen is unidentified.

Study-level findings and limits: The authors sampled blood alone, and tissue repertoires likely differ. Generation probabilities of non-shared clonotypes were lower (relative to those shared by all four donors).

Only in-frame clones appear in the TCRdb table, and some are missing; sequencing was by immunoSEQ multiplex PCR. Here the sample spans 800,000 to 950,000 clones, around 96% being singletons. Cells designated naive CD8 were CD45RO-negative and were positively selected for CCR7, with terminally differentiated effector memory CD45RA+ cells excluded. This CDR3 has 13 residues. Germline V lookup: CDR1 MNHNY, CDR2 SVGAGI (reference sequence). The V end was cut by 3 bases, the J end by 9 bases, with 12 bases between. Sequenced sample: naive CD8+ T cells sorted from blood. The chain recombines TRBV6-6 with TRBJ2-1; a weak D match, TRBD2 (5 bases). This TCR derives from a man aged 30 to 45 in good health. The CDR3 protein is CASSYVLGVEQFF. CDR3 in DNA: TGTGCCAGCAGTTATGTACTAGGAGTTGAGCAGTTCTTC.